This T cell receptor (beta chain) was observed in a study of cytomegalovirus exposure and HLA in healthy donors (TCRdb year 2017). For the wider study: In an earlier analysis of fewer than 750 of the donors, around 300 Gb of sequence data and 90 million to 120 million unique TCR beta sequences from about 179 million T cells were reported. Roughly 290 gigabases of sequencing data and roughly 80 million unique TCR sequences made up an early release that covered under 750 HLA-typed donors. The genetic ancestry cluster associated with self-reported Caucasian donors included roughly 84% of the roughly 400 genotyped donors. The study aimed to test whether signatures of past pathogen exposure could be identified by cataloging public T cell receptors. The study used immunosequencing to profile the T cell repertoires of more than 650 subjects and linked those repertoires to cytomegalovirus serostatus. Besides the first cohort of 666 subjects, a separate validation cohort made up of over a hundred different subjects was used. To predict cytomegalovirus infection status, the study brought together high-throughput TCR immunosequencing, statistical association of individual TCRs with disease status, and machine learning. In a later analysis, previously published TCR beta repertoires from 600 to 850 donors were re-analyzed and high-resolution HLA genotyping was added so that TCR occurrence patterns could be studied. Rather than drawing on any new phenotypic data, the later analysis identified candidate immune exposures from TCR beta sequences and the way those sequences occurred across donors. An earlier analysis of approximately 630 of the donors applied high-throughput TCR beta sequencing to assess whether each TCR beta V gene segment acted as functional or pseudogenic. Alongside the repertoire data, information on donor age, sex, ethnicity and CMV serostatus was compiled. A later genetic analysis took genome-wide SNP genotypes for about 55% of the roughly 700 donors and used that subset as a discovery cohort. All discovery cohort repertoires had been generated on a single sequencing platform. HLA typing included class I and class II loci at four-digit resolution. The number of donors typed differed by locus, with about 620-630 for A, B, C, DRB1 and DQB1, 522 for DQA1, 606 for DPA1, and about 450 for DPB1. Four or five DR-DQ haplotypes were handled as single units for association and clustering, since linkage in the cohort was strong. Among some 410 genotyped donors of the cohort, an average of around 250,000 unique TCR beta nucleotide sequences was sequenced per donor, of which roughly 18% were non-productive. General conclusions and limits of the study: It was suggested by the authors that the approach could potentially be generalized to other disease states and immunological phenotypes. In the study, 150 to 200 TCR beta chains were listed as associated with cytomegalovirus. A later analysis found that HLA-associated TCR beta chains were more clonally expanded and had lower generation probabilities than equally common non-associated chains. Because some donors lacked HLA typing at each locus, the association tests relied only on the typed subset. An earlier analysis of approximately 540 of the donors showed that most TCR beta V segments appeared in productive rearrangements either about 87% or about 30% of the time, which broadly matched IMGT annotations. Presence/absence analyses assumed roughly uniform sequencing depth across donors, an assumption that may not hold. V-gene and J-gene trimming of TCR beta chains was associated with a missense DCLRE1C variant in a later genetic analysis, and the association was replicated in an independent cohort. A further reported finding was that TCR beta sequences accurately predicted the HLA-A and HLA-B alleles for most subjects in the first cohort. In a later analysis, the rate of TCR association differed among HLA loci, with DRB1 alleles having the most associated TCRs and HLA-C alleles having the fewest. A later analysis found that most CMV-associated TCR beta chains appeared HLA-restricted, with HLA associations seemingly driven largely by CMV exposure. Only TCR beta chains were sequenced in this cohort, and the absence of alpha or paired-chain data limited detectable features. Correlated functional status among segregating V segments might be attributable to linkage disequilibrium, but an unknown experimental factor could not be ruled out. At a false discovery rate of 0.05, a later analysis linked about 17,000 TCR beta sequences to specific HLA alleles. A later analysis reported that several top co-occurrence clusters appeared linked to parvovirus B19, influenza, CMV and Epstein-Barr virus. Across donors, most TCR sequences were observed very rarely, whereas some public TCRs were present in many individuals. In vitro tests confirmed that a few of the cytomegalovirus-associated TCR beta chains recognize cytomegalovirus antigens. In both the original and validation cohorts, the classifier was reported to diagnose cytomegalovirus status with high specificity and sensitivity. Immune exposure information for the cohort was limited to CMV serostatus. A later genetic analysis reported fewer N-insertions in productive TCRs among donors in an Asian-associated ancestry cluster than the roughly 650-donor mean. When HLA alleles, especially DR and DQ, strongly co-occurred, TCR associations were difficult to assign to individual alleles. Because counts were too low, seventeen rarely observed V segments, including chromosome 9 orphons, were left out of the earlier analysis of over 550 of the donors. A cluster of highly shared sequence variants was judged likely to be a technical artifact of the sequencing pipeline.

In total, about 650 healthy bone marrow donors made up the cohort. All cohort members were sampled while nominally healthy, although unrecorded immune exposures were likely present. The donor tested CMV seronegative and was one of the 352 seronegative cohort members. A peripheral blood sample was collected from each donor, and TCR beta sequencing was performed on peripheral blood mononuclear cells. Genomic DNA extraction from the blood cell samples was performed with the Qiagen DNeasy Blood Extraction Kit. As regards this clone: What antigen it recognizes has not been identified.

The protocol used for the library was the immunoSEQ multiplex PCR assay. The multiplex PCR relied on a mix of 60 forward primers for TCR Vbeta segments and 13 reverse primers for TCR Jbeta segments. A multiplex PCR assay on genomic DNA amplified the CDR3 region of rearranged TCR beta genes. The amplified TCR beta libraries were sequenced on the Illumina HiSeq System as 87-base-pair reads. Concerning the study's data processing: A later analysis tallied 75 million to 95 million unique TCR beta chains across the 666 repertoires, and about 12 million of those chains were shared by two or more donors. To remove PCR and sequencing errors, raw reads were error-corrected and collapsed into unique sequences using a nearest-neighbor algorithm that merged closely related sequences. Alignment of CDR3 sequences to IMGT reference sequences was used to assign V, D and J gene segments. For a sequence to be retained, a match of at least six nucleotides was required to both a V gene segment and a J gene segment. A rearrangement counted as productive if the CDR3 had no stop codons and remained in frame with V and J, and every other rearrangement counted as non-productive. Following IMGT convention, CDR3 was defined as the stretch from the second conserved V-encoded cysteine up to the conserved J-encoded phenylalanine. The earlier analysis of about 620 of the donors excluded sequences that lacked an unambiguous match to a single V gene segment. An earlier analysis of 500 to 600 of the donors classified V segments as functional when productive rearrangements were above 56.7% and as segregating when the standard deviation between donors was above 5%. A statistical classification framework was built for diagnosing cytomegalovirus status from the catalog of TCR beta chain sequences. In a later analysis, V and J genes were assigned by comparing TCR nucleotide sequences against IMGT/GENE-DB human TR gene sequences. A later analysis assigned CDR3 sequences and most-parsimonious VDJ recombination scenarios with the TCRdist pipeline. In a later analysis, every TCR beta chain was defined by the combination of its CDR3 amino acid sequence and its V-gene family, and reads without a unique V-gene family were dropped. As a way to deal with suspected cross-contamination and a sequencing artifact, a later analysis dropped 640 or so nucleotide sequences that were highly shared and had low generation probability. For each public chain, a later analysis derived a clonal expansion index from normalized ranks of inferred template counts within each repertoire. In a later analysis, generation probabilities were computed with a VDJ recombination model fitted to out-of-frame rearrangements, and the resulting probabilities were checked against IGoR. In a later analysis, hypergeometric tests were used to score TCR-TCR, TCR-HLA and TCR-CMV co-occurrence, with a repertoire-size bias correction applied to TCR pairs. To estimate false discovery rates, a later analysis permuted the HLA or CMV assignments 20 times. In a later analysis, co-occurring TCRs were grouped with DBSCAN, and TCRdist sequence similarity was added when clustering was performed within HLA-allele-positive subsets. Repertoires with fewer than 30,000 or more than 120,000 public chains were left out of co-occurrence clustering, as were four to six repertoires with anomalous nucleotide sharing. The immuneACCESS repertoire file appears here via TCRdb, limited to in-frame rearrangements. These files lack a portion of the clones; in checked studies, under half of the deficit traces to unresolved V genes, and the cause of the others is not known. V, J and clone size are those of that table, while D and trimming were read from the DNA. The table of this sample itemizes roughly 64,000 clones. Of the sample, about 3.6% falls within the top ten clones.

Sequenced material: PBMCs. The TCR originated in a woman under 30 in good health and CMV-seronegative.

This receptor has the CDR3 CASRNGQGGNQPQHF. Here is the DNA: TGTGCCAGTAGGAACGGACAGGGGGGCAATCAGCCCCAGCATTTT. The chain was built from TRBV19 and TRBJ1-5; 10 of the junction bases match TRBD1. The cysteine opens and the phenylalanine closes a CDR3 of 15 amino acids. Solely the CDR3 DNA is kept, with 45 bases framed from the first base. Here V drops 6 bases and J drops 2 bases, and the junction holds 4 bases not matched to any gene. Via the germline V gene (reference sequence), CDR1 is LNHDA and CDR2 SQIVND. Supplemented by the reference TRBV19 and TRBJ1-5 proteins around the CDR3, the complete variable domain is DGGITQSPKYLFRKEGQNVTLSCEQNLNHDAMYWYRQDPGQGLRLIYYSQIVNDFQKGDIAEGYSVSREKKESFPLTVTSAQKNPTAFYLCASRNGQGGNQPQHFGDGTRLSIL.